The 26 T cell receptor beta chains below all came from one sample that was sequenced in a study of Graves' ophthalmopathy and Graves' hyperthyroidism. CDR3 regions of TCR beta were amplified from RNA transcripts. Amplification began with first-round RT-PCR using HTBI primers, then second-round multiplex PCR was performed. TCRdb analysed the multiplex PCR reads with MiXCR anew, one entry per CDR3 protein. The sample gives around 590,000 distinct CDR3 sequences, approximately 37% of which show up once; approximately 4.1% is in the top ten. The sequencing input was peripheral blood or thyroid tissue (not recorded which). The source of these receptors is an adult man with Graves' hyperthyroidism.

The rearrangement uses TRBV5-1 and TRBJ1-2, with a possible D match to TRBD1 (5 bases). CDR1 and CDR2 from the germline V gene are SGHRS and YFSETQ. The CDR3 has 15 residues. V gave up 1 base and J gave up 4 bases, with 14 bases separating them. The CDR3 loop reads CASSLSRDPVYGYTF. CDR3 coding DNA: TGCGCCAGCAGCTTGTCCAGGGACCCCGTCTATGGCTACACCTTC.

Ten or more counts support this clonotype. The V call is TRBV12-3 or TRBV12-4, the J call TRBJ1-1; D may be TRBD1 (5 bases). This CDR3 is 14 amino acids long. V shed 10 bases and J shed 5 bases, with 20 bases lying between them. The CDR3 reads CATLLGGRVTEAFF. CDR3 DNA sequence: TGTGCCACCCTACTTGGTGGCAGGGTTACTGAAGCTTTCTTT.

The rearrangement joins TRBV29-1 to TRBJ1-2; 11 nucleotides line up with TRBD1. CDR1 and CDR2 from the germline V gene are SQVTM and ANQGSEA. V shed 8 bases, J shed 4 bases, and the junction held 6 bases outside the gene matches. The CDR3 runs 13 residues. The CDR3 nucleotides are TGCAGCCTAGGACAGGGGGCATTCTATGGCTACACCTTC. It translates to CSLGQGAFYGYTF. The whole variable domain, remainder taken from reference TRBV29-1 and TRBJ1-2, is SAVISQKPSRDICQRGTSLTIQCQVDSQVTMMFWYRQQPGQSLTLIATANQGSEATYESGFVIDKFPISRPNLTFSTLTVSNMSPEDSSIYLCSLGQGAFYGYTFGSGTRLTVV.

The chain carries TRBV7-9 and TRBJ2-7, with 8 bases aligning to TRBD1. The CDR3 spans 14 residues. The junction had 6 bases not matched to a gene; V was cut back by 5 bases and J by 3 bases. Germline V gives CDR1 SEHNR, CDR2 FQNEAQ (reference sequence). CDR3 DNA sequence: TGTGCCAGCAGCCTATTGACAGGGGTCTACGAGCAGTACTTC. This codes for CASSLLTGVYEQYF. Looking up the rest from reference TRBV7-9 and TRBJ2-7 gives the full variable domain: DTGVSQNPRHKITKRGQNVTFRCDPISEHNRLYWYRQTLGQGPEFLTYFQNEAQLEKSRLLSDRFSAERPKGSFSTLEIQRTEQGDSAMYLCASSLLTGVYEQYFGPGTRLTVT.

Of note for this clonotype: A much larger clone is a single base away; this may be a read error. The chain links TRBV20-1 to TRBJ2-7; 7 bases fit TRBD1. CDR3 length: 12 residues. CDR1 is DFQATT, CDR2 SNEGSKA, per germline (reference sequence). V gave up 5 bases and J gave up 2 bases; unmatched junction bases: 3. The CDR3: CSAWDSTYEQYF. Written as DNA, the CDR3 is TGCAGTGCTTGGGACAGTACCTACGAGCAGTACTTC.

The table lists this clonotype with many counts. This chain uses TRBV7-8 with TRBJ2-2, with D unresolved. Germline V lookup: CDR1 SGHVS, CDR2 FQNEAQ. Trimming stripped 2 bases from V and 0 bases from J, with 7 bases between. This CDR3 region has 15 residues. CDR3 in amino acids: CASSLQIANTGELFF. The DNA of the CDR3 is TGTGCCAGCAGCTTACAGATCGCGAACACCGGGGAGCTGTTTTTT.

This clonotype was seen at least ten times. The rearrangement joins TRBV10-3 to TRBJ1-5; 9 bases match TRBD1. J gave up 3 bases and V 5 bases, and 11 bases lay outside the gene matches. The CDR3 has 17 residues. The germline CDR1 and CDR2 sequences are ENHRY and SYGVKD. This chain's CDR3 is CAISRTGAGLSNQPQHF. In nucleotides, the CDR3 is TGTGCCATCAGTAGGACAGGGGCTGGGCTATCCAATCAGCCCCAGCATTTT.

This chain connects TRBV15 to TRBJ1-2; no clear D gene. The CDR3 loop spans 14 amino acids. Germline V gene data show CDR1 as LNHNV and CDR2 as YYDKDF (reference sequence). With 0 bases removed from V and 5 bases from J, the gap between germline ends came to 10 bases. CDR3 nucleotides: TGTGCCACCAGCAGAGAATCGGCGGTTTATGGCTACACCTTC. Its translation: CATSRESAVYGYTF.

At least ten counts were recorded for this clonotype. This rearrangement joins TRBV6-1 to TRBJ1-6; D is unclear. CDR1 and CDR2 (germline): MNHNS, SASEGT. CDR3 length equals 15 residues. The V gene lost 3 bases and the J gene lost 0 bases, with 6 bases spanning the gap. CDR3 amino acids: CASSDRSSYNSPLHF. In DNA form, the CDR3 reads TGTGCCAGCAGTGACCGAAGCTCCTATAATTCACCCCTCCACTTT.

This clonotype was seen repeatedly, ten times or more. The chain couples TRBV29-1 to TRBJ1-4, with 7 bases lining up with TRBD1. Germline V CDR1 and CDR2: SQVTM, ANQGSEA. This CDR3 comprises 13 residues. Trimming at V came to 7 bases and at J to 2 bases, leaving 4 bases not matched to a gene. This CDR3 is CSAPGQTNEKLFF. The CDR3, as DNA: TGCAGCGCTCCGGGACAGACTAATGAAAAACTGTTTTTT.

The V and J genes are TRBV7-9 and TRBJ2-2, with D possibly matching TRBD1 (5 bases). Deletions cut 3 bases from V and 11 bases from J, with 16 bases between. The CDR3 length is 14 residues. CDR1 and CDR2 from the germline V gene are SEHNR and FQNEAQ (reference sequence). CDR3 DNA sequence: TGTGCCAGCAGCTTTCCGGGCAGGGCGGACGAGCTGTTTTTT. As protein: CASSFPGRADELFF.

In its sample, this clonotype was seen once. The junction shows a germline mismatch at one end, possibly a read error. V and J are TRBV5-1 and TRBJ2-3, with D unclear. CDR3 length equals 14 residues. Per the germline V gene, CDR1 is SGHRS and CDR2 is YFSETQ. This chain's CDR3 is CVSSLTNSGDTQYF. The CDR3 DNA reads as TGCGTCAGCAGCTTGACAAACAGTGGAGATACGCAGTATTTT.

This clonotype has only a few counts. V gene TRBV10-3 combines with J gene TRBJ2-7, with D tentatively TRBD1 (6 bases). The CDR3 totals 14 residues. Trimming removed 2 bases from V and 3 bases from J, with 11 bases in between. The germline V gene has CDR1 ENHRY and CDR2 SYGVKD. CDR3 sequence reads: CAISEGGQGYEQYF. The CDR3 DNA reads TGTGCCATCAGTGAGGGGGGCCAGGGCTACGAGCAGTACTTC.

This clonotype was seen at least ten times. The CDR3 loop is CASSYSRQLVGEQYF. Written as DNA, the CDR3 is TGTGCCAGCAGTTACTCGAGACAGCTCGTGGGCGAGCAGTACTTC. J is TRBJ2-7 and V is TRBV6-5, with a tentative D call TRBD1 (5 bases). From germline, CDR1 is MNHEY and CDR2 SVGAGI. The CDR3 length is 15 residues. V was trimmed by 0 bases and J by 6 bases, leaving 15 bases between them.

This chain connects TRBV2 to TRBJ2-5, with TRBD2 as a possible D gene (7 bases). The CDR3 loop spans 16 amino acids. Germline CDR1 reads SNHLY; CDR2 reads FYNNEI. V was trimmed by 4 bases and J by 4 bases, leaving 19 bases between them. CDR3 protein: CASSVGGGGSGETQYF. CDR3 bases: TGTGCCAGCAGTGTAGGGGGGGGGGGCTCTGGAGAGACCCAGTACTTC.

V is TRBV20-1 and J is TRBJ1-6; 7 nucleotides line up with TRBD1. The ends lost 6 bases at V and 9 bases at J; junction bases unmatched: 14. Germline V gene sequence: CDR1 DFQATT, CDR2 SNEGSKA (reference sequence). The CDR3 is made up of 15 amino acids. The CDR3 DNA follows: TGCAGTGCCTGGGGCACAGAGGGGGCTTTTTCACCCCTCCACTTT. Translation: CSAWGTEGAFSPLHF.

This clonotype was seen many times. J is TRBJ2-7 and V is TRBV2; D ambiguous. The germline V gene encodes CDR1 SNHLY and CDR2 FYNNEI. Between the trimmed V and J ends, which lost 1 base and 3 bases, there was a span of 7 bases. The CDR3 contains 13 residues. This CDR3 is CASSEEGFYEQYF. The CDR3 DNA is TGTGCCAGCAGTGAAGAGGGTTTCTACGAGCAGTACTTC.

This clonotype was found a few times. The rearrangement links TRBV24-1 to TRBJ2-7; 9 nucleotides match TRBD2. The tail of the sequence fits TRBJ2-1 better, so the J call may be wrong. This CDR3 has 13 amino acids. Looked up from germline, CDR1 is KGHDR and CDR2 is SFDVKD. The CDR3 sequence is CATSDGTSYEQFF. The CDR3 DNA follows: TGTGCCACCAGTGACGGGACTAGCTATGAGCAGTTCTTC.

This chain connects TRBV7-2 to TRBJ2-7; 13 bases agree with TRBD2. The better agreement between TRBJ2-1 and the DNA end casts doubt on the J call. The CDR3 spans 14 residues. The germline CDR1 and CDR2 sequences are SGHTA and FQGNSA. The CDR3 region has the DNA TGTGCCAGCAGCCCTCAGACTAGCGGGGGGGAGCAGTTCTTC. Its protein is CASSPQTSGGEQFF.

This clonotype has ten or more counts. The chain recombines TRBV6-5 with TRBJ1-1; 7 bases match TRBD1. Germline trimming cut 6 bases from V and 6 bases from J; bases unmatched to any gene: 7. CDR1 is MNHEY, CDR2 SVGAGI, per germline. There are 13 residues in the CDR3. This CDR3 reads CASSQGGLAEAFF. In DNA, the CDR3 is TGTGCCAGCAGCCAAGGGGGCTTGGCTGAAGCTTTCTTT.

There are many counts of this clonotype. This chain links TRBV12-3 or TRBV12-4 with TRBJ1-1; D remains ambiguous. The V and J ends lost 4 bases and 1 base respectively, with 10 bases between them. The CDR3 is 14 amino acids. This CDR3 is CASSSGSGNTEAFF. In DNA, the CDR3 is TGTGCCAGCAGTTCGGGGTCGGGGAACACTGAAGCTTTCTTT.

On this clonotype itself: One junction end does not reproduce the germline sequence, and a read error may be involved. The rearrangement links TRBV7-2 to TRBJ2-5; D is unresolved. The J call may be faulty, since TRBJ2-1 better matches the DNA end. The CDR3 covers 13 residues. CDR1 and CDR2 from the germline V gene are SGHTA and FQGNSA. The chain's CDR3 is CAGSLVKWNEQFF. The CDR3 DNA follows: TGTGCCGGCAGCTTAGTTAAGTGGAATGAGCAGTTCTTC.

This clonotype has more than one count but fewer than ten. The chain uses TRBV28 and TRBJ1-6; a possible D gene is TRBD1 (5 bases). This CDR3 has 15 residues. Per germline, CDR1 MDHEN and CDR2 SYDVKM. The V end lost 3 bases, the J end lost 5 bases, and 11 bases lay between the germline ends. The CDR3 sequence: CASSFRESHNSPLHF. In DNA, the CDR3 is TGTGCCAGCAGTTTCAGGGAAAGCCATAATTCACCCCTCCACTTT.

This clonotype occurred a few times. The chain links TRBV7-9 to TRBJ2-7; 8 positions agree with TRBD2. This CDR3 is 17 amino acids long. The V gene end was trimmed by 4 bases and the J gene end by 4 bases; junction bases not matched to a gene: 15. Germline loops: CDR1 SEHNR, CDR2 FQNEAQ (reference sequence). The CDR3 region is CASSSPPGGAPLYEQYF. CDR3 in DNA: TGTGCCAGCAGCTCACCCCCGGGGGGGGCCCCATTGTACGAGCAGTACTTC.

As to this clonotype: A junction boundary mismatches the germline segment, possibly from a read error. CDR3 coding DNA: TGCGCCAGCAGCCAAGAGACAGACAACACCGGGGAGCTGTTTTTT. Amino acid sequence: CASSQETDNTGELFF. The chain is built from TRBV7-7 and TRBJ2-2, with a tentative D call TRBD1 (5 bases). The CDR3 is 15 amino acids. The germline V gene has CDR1 SSHAT and CDR2 FNYEAQ (reference sequence).

The CDR3 sequence is CASSLQGSYGYTIYF. DNA for the CDR3: TGTGCCAGCAGTTTACAGGGAAGCTATGGCTACACCATATATTTT. This chain joins TRBV12-3 or TRBV12-4 and TRBJ1-3; D perhaps matches TRBD1 (5 bases). Trimming took 2 bases from V and 8 from J, leaving 16 bases between them. This CDR3 has 15 amino acids.